This paragraph reports one TCR beta chain. Here immunoSEQ multiplex PCR was the method, and the copy in TCRdb shows in-frame clones only, minus some. The table records about 59,000 clones, about 90% of them present only once. This specimen belongs to a study of T cell changes during pregnancy in multiple sclerosis. The germline V gene has CDR1 MNHEY and CDR2 SMNVEV (reference sequence). This CDR3 contains 14 residues. J was trimmed by 5 bases and V by 4 bases; bases with no gene match: 5. The specimen was peripheral blood, collected in the third trimester of pregnancy. The sequence was collected from a female donor in good health, enrolled as a control in a pregnancy study. The rearrangement links TRBV27 to TRBJ1-2; 9 bases map to TRBD1. CDR3 sequence reads: CASSSGGTGYGYTF. The CDR3 DNA is TGTGCCAGCAGTTCGGGGGGGACAGGGTATGGCTACACCTTC.